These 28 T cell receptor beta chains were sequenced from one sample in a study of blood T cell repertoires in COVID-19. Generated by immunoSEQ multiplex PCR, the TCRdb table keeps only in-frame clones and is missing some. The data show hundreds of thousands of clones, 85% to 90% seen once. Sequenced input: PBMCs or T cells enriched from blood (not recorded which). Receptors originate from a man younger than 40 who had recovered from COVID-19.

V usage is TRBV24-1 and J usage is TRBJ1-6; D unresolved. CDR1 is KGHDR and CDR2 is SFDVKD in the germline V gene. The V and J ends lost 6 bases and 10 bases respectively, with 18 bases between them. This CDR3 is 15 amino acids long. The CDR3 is CATSHSFGWRSPLHF. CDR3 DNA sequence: TGTGCCACCAGTCATTCTTTTGGTTGGAGGTCACCCCTCCACTTT.

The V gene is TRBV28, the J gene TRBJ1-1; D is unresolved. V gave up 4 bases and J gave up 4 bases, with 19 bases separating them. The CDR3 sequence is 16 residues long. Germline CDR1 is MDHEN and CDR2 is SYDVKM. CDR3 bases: TGTGCCAGCAGTTCGGCGGAGGAGGGTAGAGGCACTGAAGCTTTCTTT. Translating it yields CASSSAEEGRGTEAFF. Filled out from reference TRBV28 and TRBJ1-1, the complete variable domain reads DVKVTQSSRYLVKRTGEKVFLECVQDMDHENMFWYRQDPGLGLRLIYFSYDVKMKEKGDIPEGYSVSREKKERFSLILESASTNQTSMYLCASSSAEEGRGTEAFFGQGTRLTVV.

The CDR3 here is CASSRDRDSPLHF. In DNA, the CDR3 is TGTGCCAGCAGTCGGGACAGGGATTCACCCCTCCACTTT. This chain joins TRBV6-5 and TRBJ1-6; 9 nucleotides line up with TRBD1. In germline, CDR1 is MNHEY, CDR2 SVGAGI. The CDR3 runs to 13 residues. Trimming cost V 5 bases and J 8 bases; bases outside gene matches: 1.

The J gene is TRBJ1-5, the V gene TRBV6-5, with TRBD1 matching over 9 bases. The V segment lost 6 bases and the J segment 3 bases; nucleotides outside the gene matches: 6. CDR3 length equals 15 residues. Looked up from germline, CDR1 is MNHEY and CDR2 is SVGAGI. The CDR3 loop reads CASSPGQGDNQPQHF. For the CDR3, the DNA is TGTGCCAGCAGCCCGGGACAGGGTGACAATCAGCCCCAGCATTTT.

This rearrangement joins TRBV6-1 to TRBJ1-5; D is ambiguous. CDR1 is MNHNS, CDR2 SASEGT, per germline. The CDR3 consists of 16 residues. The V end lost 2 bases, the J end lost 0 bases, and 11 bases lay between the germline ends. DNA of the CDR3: TGTGCCAGCAGTGAAATCGGCGGAAATAGCAATCAGCCCCAGCATTTT. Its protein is CASSEIGGNSNQPQHF.

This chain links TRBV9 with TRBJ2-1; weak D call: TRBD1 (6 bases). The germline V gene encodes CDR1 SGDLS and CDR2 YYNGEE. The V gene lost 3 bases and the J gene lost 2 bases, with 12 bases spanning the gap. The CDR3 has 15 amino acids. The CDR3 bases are TGTGCCAGCAGCGCCTCGGGACACCCCTACAATGAGCAGTTCTTC. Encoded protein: CASSASGHPYNEQFF.

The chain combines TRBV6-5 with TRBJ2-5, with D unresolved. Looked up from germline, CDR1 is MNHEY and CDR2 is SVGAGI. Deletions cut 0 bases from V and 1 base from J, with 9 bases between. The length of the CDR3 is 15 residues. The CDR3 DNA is TGTGCCAGCAGTTACTCGAGGCAGAGCCAAGAGACCCAGTACTTC. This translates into CASSYSRQSQETQYF.

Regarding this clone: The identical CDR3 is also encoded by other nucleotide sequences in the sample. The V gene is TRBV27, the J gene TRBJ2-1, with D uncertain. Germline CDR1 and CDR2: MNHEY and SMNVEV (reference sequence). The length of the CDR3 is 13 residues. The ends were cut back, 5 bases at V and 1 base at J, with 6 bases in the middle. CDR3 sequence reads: CASSLSSYNEQFF. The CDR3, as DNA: TGTGCCAGCAGTCTTTCTTCCTACAATGAGCAGTTCTTC.

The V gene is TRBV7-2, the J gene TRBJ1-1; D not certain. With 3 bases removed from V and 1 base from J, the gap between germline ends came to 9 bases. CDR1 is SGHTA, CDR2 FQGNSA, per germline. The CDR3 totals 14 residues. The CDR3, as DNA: TGTGCCAGCAGCTTGGGAGATAGGAACACTGAAGCTTTCTTT. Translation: CASSLGDRNTEAFF.

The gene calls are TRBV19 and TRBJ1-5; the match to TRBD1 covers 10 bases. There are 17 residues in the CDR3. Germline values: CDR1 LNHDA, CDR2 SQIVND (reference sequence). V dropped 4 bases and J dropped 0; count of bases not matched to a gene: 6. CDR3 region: CASSNRDRGRSNQPQHF. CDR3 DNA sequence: TGTGCCAGTAGTAACCGGGACAGGGGTCGTAGCAATCAGCCCCAGCATTTT.

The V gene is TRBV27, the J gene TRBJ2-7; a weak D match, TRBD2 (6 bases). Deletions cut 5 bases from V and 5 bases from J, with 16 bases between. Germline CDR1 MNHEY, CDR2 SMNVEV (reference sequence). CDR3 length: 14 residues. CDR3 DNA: TGTGCCAGCAGTGAGGACTATTTTGGTGACGAGCAGTACTTC. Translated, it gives CASSEDYFGDEQYF.

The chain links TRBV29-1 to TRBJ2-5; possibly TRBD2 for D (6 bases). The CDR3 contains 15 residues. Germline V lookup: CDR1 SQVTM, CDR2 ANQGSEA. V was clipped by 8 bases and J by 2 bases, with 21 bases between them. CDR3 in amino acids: CSTSWGPNSQETQYF. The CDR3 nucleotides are TGCAGCACTAGCTGGGGCCCCAACTCGCAAGAGACCCAGTACTTC.

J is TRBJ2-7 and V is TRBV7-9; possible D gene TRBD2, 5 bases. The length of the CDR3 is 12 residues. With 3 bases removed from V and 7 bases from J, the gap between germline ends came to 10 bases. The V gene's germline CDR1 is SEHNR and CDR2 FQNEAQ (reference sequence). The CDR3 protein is CASSFPVAEQYF. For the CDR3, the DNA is TGTGCCAGCAGCTTCCCGGTAGCGGAGCAGTACTTC.

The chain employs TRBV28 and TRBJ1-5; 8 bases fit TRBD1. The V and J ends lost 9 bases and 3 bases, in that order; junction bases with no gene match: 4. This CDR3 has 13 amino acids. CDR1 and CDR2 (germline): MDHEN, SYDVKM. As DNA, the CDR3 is TGTGCCAGTACAGGGGGTCCCAATCAGCCCCAGCATTTT. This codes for CASTGGPNQPQHF.

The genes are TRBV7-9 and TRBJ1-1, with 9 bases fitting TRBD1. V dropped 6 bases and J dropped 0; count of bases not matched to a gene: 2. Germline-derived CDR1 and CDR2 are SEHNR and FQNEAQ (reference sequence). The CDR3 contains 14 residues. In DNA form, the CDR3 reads TGTGCCAGCAGGACAGGGGGAATGAACACTGAAGCTTTCTTT. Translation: CASRTGGMNTEAFF.

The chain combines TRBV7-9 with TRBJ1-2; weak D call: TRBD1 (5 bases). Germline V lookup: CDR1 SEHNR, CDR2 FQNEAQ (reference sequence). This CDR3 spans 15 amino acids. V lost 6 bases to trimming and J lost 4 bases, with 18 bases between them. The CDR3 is CASRRQTKRIYGYTF. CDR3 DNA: TGTGCCAGCAGACGACAGACAAAGAGGATCTATGGCTACACCTTC.

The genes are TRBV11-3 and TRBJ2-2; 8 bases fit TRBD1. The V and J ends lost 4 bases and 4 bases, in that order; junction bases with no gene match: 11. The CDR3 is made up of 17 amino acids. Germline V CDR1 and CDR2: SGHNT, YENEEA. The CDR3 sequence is CASSSGTGNEGTGELFF. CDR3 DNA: TGTGCCAGCAGCTCCGGGACAGGAAATGAAGGCACCGGGGAGCTGTTTTTT. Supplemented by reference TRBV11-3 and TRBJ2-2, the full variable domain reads EAGVVQSPRYKIIEKKQPVAFWCNPISGHNTLYWYLQNLGQGPELLIRYENEEAVDDSQLPKDRFSAERLKGVDSTLKIQPAELGDSAVYLCASSSGTGNEGTGELFFGEGSRLTVL.

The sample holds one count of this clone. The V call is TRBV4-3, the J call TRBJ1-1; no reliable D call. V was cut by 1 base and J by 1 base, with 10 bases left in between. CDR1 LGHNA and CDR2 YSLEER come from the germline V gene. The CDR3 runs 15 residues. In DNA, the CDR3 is TGCGCCAGCAGCCAAGGCGTCGGGTGGAACACTGAAGCTTTCTTT. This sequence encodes CASSQGVGWNTEAFF.

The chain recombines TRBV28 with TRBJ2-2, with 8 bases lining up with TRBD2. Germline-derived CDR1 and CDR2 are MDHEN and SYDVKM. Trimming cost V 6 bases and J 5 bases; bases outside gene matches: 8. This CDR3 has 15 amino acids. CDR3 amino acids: CASRPGLASTGELFF. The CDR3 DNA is TGTGCCAGCAGACCTGGACTAGCTTCTACCGGGGAGCTGTTTTTT.

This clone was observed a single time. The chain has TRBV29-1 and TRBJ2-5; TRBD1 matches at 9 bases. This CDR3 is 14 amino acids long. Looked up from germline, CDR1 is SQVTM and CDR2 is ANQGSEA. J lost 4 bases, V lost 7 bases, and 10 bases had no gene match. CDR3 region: CSGTGGYVGETQYF. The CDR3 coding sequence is TGCAGCGGAACAGGGGGCTACGTGGGAGAGACCCAGTACTTC.

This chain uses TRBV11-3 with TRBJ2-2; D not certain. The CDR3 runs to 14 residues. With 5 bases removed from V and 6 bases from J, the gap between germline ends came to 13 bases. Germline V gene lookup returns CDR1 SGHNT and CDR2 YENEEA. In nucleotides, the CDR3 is TGTGCCAGCAGCCCCGGCAGGTTGGCCGGGGAGCTGTTTTTT. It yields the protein CASSPGRLAGELFF.

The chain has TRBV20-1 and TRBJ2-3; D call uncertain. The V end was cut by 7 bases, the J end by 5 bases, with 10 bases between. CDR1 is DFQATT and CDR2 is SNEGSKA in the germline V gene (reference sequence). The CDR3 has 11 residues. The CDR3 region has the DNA TGCAGTGTTTGGGCCCAAGATACGCAGTATTTT. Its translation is CSVWAQDTQYF.

The CDR3 is CASRRQGGTTGELFF. For the CDR3, the DNA is TGTGCCAGCAGGAGGCAGGGTGGAACCACCGGGGAGCTGTTTTTT. The rearrangement links TRBV5-8 to TRBJ2-2; possibly TRBD1 for D (5 bases). CDR1 and CDR2 from the germline V gene are SGHTS and YDEGEE. This CDR3 contains 15 residues. Trimming stripped 5 bases from V and 4 bases from J, with 15 bases between.

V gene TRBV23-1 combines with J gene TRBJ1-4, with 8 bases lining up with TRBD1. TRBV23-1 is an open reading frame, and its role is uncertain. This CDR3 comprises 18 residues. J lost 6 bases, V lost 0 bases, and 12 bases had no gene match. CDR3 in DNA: TGCGCCAGCAGTCAATCCCGATATTTGACAGGGGAGGATGAAAAACTGTTTTTT. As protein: CASSQSRYLTGEDEKLFF.

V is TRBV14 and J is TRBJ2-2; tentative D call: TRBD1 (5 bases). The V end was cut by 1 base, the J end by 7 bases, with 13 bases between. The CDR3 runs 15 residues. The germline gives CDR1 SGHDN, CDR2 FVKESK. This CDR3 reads CASSQGTAGNGELFF. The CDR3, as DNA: TGTGCCAGCAGCCAAGGAACTGCAGGGAACGGGGAGCTGTTTTTT.

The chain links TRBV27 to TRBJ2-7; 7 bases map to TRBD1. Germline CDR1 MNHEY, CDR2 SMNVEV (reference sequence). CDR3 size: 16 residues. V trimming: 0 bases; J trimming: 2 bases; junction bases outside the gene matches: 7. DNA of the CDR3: TGTGCCAGCAGTTTATCCCAAAGACAGGGCCCCTACGAGCAGTACTTC. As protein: CASSLSQRQGPYEQYF.

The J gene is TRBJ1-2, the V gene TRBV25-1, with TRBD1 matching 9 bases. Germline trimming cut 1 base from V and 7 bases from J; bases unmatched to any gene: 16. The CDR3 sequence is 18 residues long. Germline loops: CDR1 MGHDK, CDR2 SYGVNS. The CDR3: CASSESGKGQGIRSGYTF. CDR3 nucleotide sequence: TGTGCCAGCAGTGAATCCGGCAAGGGACAGGGAATCAGGAGTGGCTACACCTTC.

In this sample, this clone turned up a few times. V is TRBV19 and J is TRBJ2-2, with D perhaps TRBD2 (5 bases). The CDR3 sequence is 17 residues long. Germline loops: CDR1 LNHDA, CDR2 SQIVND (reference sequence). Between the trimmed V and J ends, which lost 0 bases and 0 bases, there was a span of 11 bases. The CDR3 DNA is TGTGCCAGTAGTATAGATTGGGTAGCGTCGAACACCGGGGAGCTGTTTTTT. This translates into CASSIDWVASNTGELFF.